This T cell receptor (beta chain) appears in the sequencing data of a study of T-cell reconstitution after alpha-beta-depleted transplantation in children. This clonotype was detected a few times. Germline V gene lookup returns CDR1 MGHRA and CDR2 YSYEKL. The germline V and J ends were trimmed by 1 base and 15 bases, with 25 bases remaining between them. The CDR3 spans 16 residues. Unique molecular identifiers were incorporated into the prepared TCRbeta library. TCRdb re-called the PCR reads through MiXCR, storing one row per CDR3 protein. The profile shows a few hundred thousand distinct CDR3 sequences, 9.5% to 13% of them singletons.

The TCR sequence derives from a human donor who donated a stem cell graft to a child with acute myeloid leukemia. The chain carries TRBV4-1 and TRBJ2-1; D gene ambiguous. Sequenced here: PBMCs from the stem cell graft donor, sampled from the stem cell graft. The CDR3 nucleotides read TGCGCCAGCAGCCAAGGCCCTTCAACGCGGCTGGGTGGGTCGTTCTTC. Its translation is CASSQGPSTRLGGSFF.